The 21 T cell receptor beta chains below come from one sample, sequenced in a study of blood T cell repertoires in COVID-19. Using immunoSEQ multiplex PCR, the repertoire was profiled, and TCRdb retains in-frame clones only, with some absent. The table includes around 300,000 clones, nearly 90% detected once. Sequencing was carried out using peripheral blood. These TCRs come from a woman in her 40s with COVID-19, enrolled during active disease.

The chain employs TRBV19 and TRBJ2-1, with 7 bases identical to TRBD1. Trimming removed 7 bases from V and 0 bases from J; junction bases left unmatched: 9. This CDR3 comprises 16 residues. CDR1 and CDR2 (germline): LNHDA, SQIVND (reference sequence). CDR3 region: CASIRTTGSSYNEQFF. For the CDR3, the DNA is TGTGCCAGTATCCGGACGACAGGGAGCTCCTACAATGAGCAGTTCTTC.

The chain is built from TRBV27 and TRBJ1-2, with D unclear. V lost 3 bases, J lost 2 bases, and 10 bases lay in between. CDR3 size: 14 residues. Germline CDR1 is MNHEY and CDR2 is SMNVEV (reference sequence). CDR3 nucleotides: TGTGCCAGCAGTTTGGCTCCCCAGAACTATGGCTACACCTTC. It yields the protein CASSLAPQNYGYTF.

The rearrangement uses TRBV12-5 and TRBJ2-1, with 10 bases aligning to TRBD2. The CDR3 extends over 16 amino acids. The J segment lost 5 bases and the V segment lost 3 bases, leaving 7 bases of the junction unmatched. Germline V gives CDR1 LGHNT, CDR2 FRNRAP. The CDR3 sequence is CASGFLAGAPHNEQFF. DNA for the CDR3: TGTGCTAGTGGTTTTCTAGCGGGAGCTCCCCACAATGAGCAGTTCTTC.

This clone was recorded a few times. V is TRBV11-2 and J is TRBJ2-3; 7 bases align to TRBD1. The CDR3 sequence is 15 residues long. Unmatched junction bases numbered 10, after V lost 6 bases and J lost 4 bases. Germline V gives CDR1 SGHAT, CDR2 FQNNGV. The CDR3, as DNA: TGTGCCAGCAGTACCTACAGGGGATCGGCAGATACGCAGTATTTT. Translating it yields CASSTYRGSADTQYF.

The chain recombines TRBV24-1 with TRBJ1-5; 12 bases align to TRBD1. With V trimmed by 9 bases and J by 2 bases, 7 bases remained unmatched. Per the germline V gene, CDR1 is KGHDR and CDR2 is SFDVKD. The CDR3 contains 16 residues. The CDR3 loop reads CATGTGGRVGNQPQHF. CDR3 DNA: TGTGCCACCGGGACAGGGGGCAGGGTGGGCAATCAGCCCCAGCATTTT.

This clone was seen only once. The chain couples TRBV7-9 to TRBJ1-4; D not resolved. Trimming shortened V by 1 base and J by 7 bases, and 16 bases separated the two germline ends. The CDR3 spans 16 residues. CDR1 is SEHNR and CDR2 is FQNEAQ in the germline V gene (reference sequence). The CDR3 nucleotides read TGTGCCAGCAGCTTAGGGTCGGGGTCCGGAGGTGAAAAACTGTTTTTT. As protein: CASSLGSGSGGEKLFF. The whole variable domain, filled in from reference TRBV7-9 and TRBJ1-4, reads DTGVSQNPRHKITKRGQNVTFRCDPISEHNRLYWYRQTLGQGPEFLTYFQNEAQLEKSRLLSDRFSAERPKGSFSTLEIQRTEQGDSAMYLCASSLGSGSGGEKLFFGSGTQLSVL.

The genes are TRBV18 and TRBJ1-1; maybe TRBD1 (6 bases). Trimming removed 3 bases from V and 2 bases from J, with 16 bases in between. The CDR3 loop spans 16 amino acids. Germline CDR1 is KGHSH and CDR2 is LQKENI. The CDR3 bases are TGTGCCAGCTCACCTACTCCCGGGACACCTAACACTGAAGCTTTCTTT. Translating it yields CASSPTPGTPNTEAFF.

This chain links TRBV7-3 with TRBJ2-3; 13 bases are shared with TRBD2. V shed 5 bases and J 9 bases; nucleotides not matched to a gene: 8. Germline CDR1 reads SGHTA; CDR2 reads FQGTGA. This CDR3 is 15 amino acids long. The CDR3 reads CASSAGLAGVRTQYF. Here the CDR3 DNA reads TGTGCCAGCAGCGCCGGACTAGCGGGGGTCCGAACGCAGTATTTT.

In its sample, this clone was seen once. The V call is TRBV4-3, the J call TRBJ1-1; TRBD1 might be the D (5 bases). In germline, CDR1 is LGHNA, CDR2 YSLEER. The CDR3 is made up of 15 amino acids. V lost 0 bases to trimming and J lost 5 bases, with 13 bases between them. The CDR3 DNA reads as TGCGCCAGCAGCCAAGATTACGGGGGAATGACTGAAGCTTTCTTT. It is translated as CASSQDYGGMTEAFF.

The chain couples TRBV3-1 (or the pseudogene TRBV3-2) to TRBJ2-5; D unresolved. V lost 0 bases, J lost 2 bases, and 13 bases lay in between. The CDR3 is 16 residues long. Germline V gene data show CDR1 as LGHDT and CDR2 as YNNKEL (reference sequence). CDR3 in amino acids: CASSQEVRRIQETQYF. The DNA for the CDR3 is TGTGCCAGCAGCCAAGAGGTACGCAGAATACAAGAGACCCAGTACTTC.

The chain uses TRBV5-4 and TRBJ2-7; D gene uncertain. Looked up from germline, CDR1 is SGHNT and CDR2 is YYREEE (reference sequence). The length of the CDR3 is 14 residues. With 4 bases removed from V and 0 bases from J, the gap between germline ends came to 11 bases. In nucleotides, the CDR3 is TGTGCCAGCAGCCGCGAGGCCCACTCCTACGAGCAGTACTTC. Protein sequence: CASSREAHSYEQYF.

This clone has only one observation. The genes are TRBV18 and TRBJ2-7, with 7 bases fitting TRBD1. Germline CDR1 KGHSH, CDR2 LQKENI. CDR3 size: 13 residues. V shed 6 bases, J shed 9 bases, and the junction held 11 bases outside the gene matches. CDR3 amino acids: CASSGDSIAGQYF. The CDR3 DNA follows: TGTGCCAGCTCGGGGGACAGCATCGCGGGGCAGTACTTC. Supplemented by reference TRBV18 and TRBJ2-7, the full variable domain reads NAGVMQNPRHLVRRRGQEARLRCSPMKGHSHVYWYRQLPEEGLKFMVYLQKENIIDESGMPKERFSAEFPKEGPSILRIQQVVRGDSAAYFCASSGDSIAGQYFGPGTRLTVT.

CDR3 amino acids: CASSYFRPGTGQPQHF. In nucleotides, the CDR3 is TGTGCCAGCAGTTACTTCCGACCGGGAACTGGACAGCCCCAGCATTTT. The genes are TRBV6-5 and TRBJ1-5, with D hard to call. V was pared by 1 base and J by 7 bases, with 17 bases between. Germline V gives CDR1 MNHEY, CDR2 SVGAGI. The CDR3 is 16 amino acids.

The chain links TRBV4-1 to TRBJ2-3; 10 bases are shared with TRBD2. Germline assignment: CDR1 MGHRA and CDR2 YSYEKL. V shed 8 bases, J shed 6 bases, and the junction held 2 bases outside the gene matches. The CDR3 is made up of 12 amino acids. In nucleotides, the CDR3 is TGCGCCAGCGGGACTAGCGAGGATACGCAGTATTTT. Translated, it gives CASGTSEDTQYF.

The chain has TRBV15 and TRBJ2-5, with D unclear. Germline V CDR1 and CDR2: LNHNV, YYDKDF (reference sequence). Deletions cut 1 base from V and 4 bases from J, with 13 bases between. There are 15 residues in the CDR3. The CDR3 region has the DNA TGTGCCACCAGCAGAGCCGTTACTAACTCAGAGACCCAGTACTTC. This gives the protein CATSRAVTNSETQYF.

On this clone: At the DNA level, this CDR3 is encoded by other sequences in the same sample as well. The rearrangement uses TRBV5-1 and TRBJ2-2, with a possible D match to TRBD1 (6 bases). This CDR3 region has 14 residues. Germline CDR1 reads SGHRS; CDR2 reads YFSETQ. Trimming took 0 bases from V and 4 from J, leaving 7 bases between them. The CDR3 DNA reads as TGCGCCAGCAGCTTGGGGGGGCCCACCGGGGAGCTGTTTTTT. Protein sequence: CASSLGGPTGELFF.

V is TRBV5-1 and J is TRBJ2-3; no definite D call. Trimming pared 4 bases from V and 0 bases from J, leaving 18 bases between. CDR1 SGHRS and CDR2 YFSETQ come from the germline V gene. The CDR3 is 17 amino acids. The CDR3 DNA follows: TGCGCCAGCAGCGAGCTGGGTTCGGGTACTAGCACAGATACGCAGTATTTT. Its translation: CASSELGSGTSTDTQYF.

This chain links TRBV15 with TRBJ2-7; tentatively, D is TRBD2 (6 bases). V lost 1 base and J 2 bases, leaving 18 bases between the germline ends. The CDR3 has 17 residues. Germline V gene sequence: CDR1 LNHNV, CDR2 YYDKDF (reference sequence). The CDR3, as DNA: TGTGCCACCAGCAGAGGAGTCGGCGGGACCTACGCCTACGAGCAGTACTTC. Its translation is CATSRGVGGTYAYEQYF. Variable domain in full (rest from reference TRBV15 and TRBJ2-7): DAMVIQNPRYQVTQFGKPVTLSCSQTLNHNVMYWYQQKSSQAPKLLFHYYDKDFNNEADTPDNFQSRRPNTSFCFLDIRSPGLGDTAMYLCATSRGVGGTYAYEQYFGPGTRLTVT.

V gene TRBV30 combines with J gene TRBJ2-5, with 9 nucleotides matching TRBD2. V was clipped by 3 bases and J by 7 bases; unmatched bases: 12. The CDR3 is 15 amino acids. The germline V gene encodes CDR1 GTSNPN and CDR2 SVGIG (reference sequence). DNA of the CDR3: TGTGCCTGGAGGTTAGCGGGAGTCCTGATAGGGACCCAGTACTTC. Amino acid sequence: CAWRLAGVLIGTQYF. The complete variable domain, with remaining parts taken from reference TRBV30 and TRBJ2-5, reads SQTIHQWPATLVQPVGSPLSLECTVEGTSNPNLYWYRQAAGRGLQLLFYSVGIGQISSEVPQNLSASRPQDRQFILSSKKLLLSDSGFYLCAWRLAGVLIGTQYFGPGTRLLVL.

The V gene is TRBV4-3, the J gene TRBJ2-7; TRBD1 is a possible D gene (6 bases). Germline CDR1 LGHNA, CDR2 YSLEER. The CDR3 has 15 residues. V lost 3 bases to trimming and J lost 6 bases, with 18 bases between them. This CDR3 is CASSQELQGPSEQYF. CDR3 bases: TGCGCCAGCAGCCAGGAATTACAGGGACCCAGCGAGCAGTACTTC.

The chain links TRBV27 to TRBJ2-3; the match to TRBD2 covers 7 bases. Germline V lookup: CDR1 MNHEY, CDR2 SMNVEV (reference sequence). V lost 10 bases, J lost 4 bases, and 17 bases stayed unmatched. The CDR3 sequence is 16 residues long. The CDR3 DNA reads TGTGCCACCACGTCAGCGGGGCAGGGAATCGCAGATACGCAGTATTTT. Protein: CATTSAGQGIADTQYF.